Listed here are 29 T cell receptor beta chains from one sample, sequenced in a study of metastatic and nonmetastatic thyroid tumors. Every patient underwent thyroid surgery untreated. TCRdb recomputed clones from the PCR reads via MiXCR. The sample has roughly 44,000 clones, roughly a quarter seen once; the top ten hold more than 14%. Sequencing was carried out using tumor tissue. These receptors were taken from a female donor with papillary thyroid cancer or a benign thyroid nodule (not recorded which). Some clones in this sample may be carry-over from other donors' samples.

This chain links TRBV5-1 with TRBJ2-7, with D maybe TRBD2 (6 bases). V was pared by 5 bases and J by 7 bases, with 22 bases between. The CDR3 contains 15 residues. Germline CDR1 is SGHRS and CDR2 is YFSETQ. DNA of the CDR3: TGCGCCAGCAGTTCCACCGTAGCGGAGCGCAGGGAGCAGTACTTC. Residues: CASSSTVAERREQYF.

The J gene is TRBJ2-1, the V gene TRBV6-4, with 8 nucleotides matching TRBD1. V lost 5 bases, J lost 3 bases, and 9 bases stayed unmatched. Germline V gene sequence: CDR1 MRHNA, CDR2 SNTAGT. CDR3 length equals 16 residues. CDR3 sequence (DNA): TGTGCCAGCAGTTCCAAACAGGGGGAGGACTACAATGAGCAGTTCTTC. Protein sequence: CASSSKQGEDYNEQFF.

This clone was detected only a few times. V usage is TRBV11-1 and J usage is TRBJ2-1; 7 nucleotides line up with TRBD2. The CDR3 runs to 15 residues. V dropped 5 bases and J dropped 8; count of bases not matched to a gene: 12. The germline CDR1 and CDR2 sequences are SGHAT and FQDESV (reference sequence). This chain's CDR3 is CASSRRSSGSDEQFF. CDR3 coding DNA: TGTGCCAGCAGCAGGCGGTCTAGCGGTTCCGATGAGCAGTTCTTC.

This rearrangement joins TRBV13 to TRBJ2-2; a weak D match, TRBD2 (6 bases). Germline V gene lookup returns CDR1 PRHDT and CDR2 FYEKMQ (reference sequence). This CDR3 contains 15 residues. The ends were cut back, 7 bases at V and 3 bases at J, with 15 bases in the middle. The DNA for the CDR3 is TGTGCCAGCATCCTCGGGACTGTTTACACCGGGGAGCTGTTTTTT. Encoded protein: CASILGTVYTGELFF.

Note on this clone: Other DNA sequences in this sample translate to the same CDR3. The chain has TRBV5-1 and TRBJ2-1; TRBD2 might be the D (6 bases). Germline V gene sequence: CDR1 SGHRS, CDR2 YFSETQ. V was trimmed by 4 bases and J by 6 bases, leaving 11 bases between them. The length of the CDR3 is 13 residues. In DNA form, the CDR3 reads TGCGCCAGCAGCCTTGGGACTTCCAATGAGCAGTTCTTC. Translating it yields CASSLGTSNEQFF.

This clone was picked up a small number of times. V is TRBV30 and J is TRBJ1-2, with D possibly being TRBD1 (6 bases). This CDR3 comprises 13 residues. From germline, CDR1 is GTSNPN and CDR2 SVGIG (reference sequence). The germline V and J ends were trimmed by 1 base and 4 bases, with 10 bases remaining between them. DNA of the CDR3: TGTGCCTGGAGTGAAGGGGGGCTCTATGGCTACACCTTC. Encoded protein: CAWSEGGLYGYTF.

V and J are TRBV2 and TRBJ1-1; 10 bases match TRBD1. Germline V gives CDR1 SNHLY, CDR2 FYNNEI. V trimming: 1 base; J trimming: 4 bases; junction bases outside the gene matches: 0. The CDR3 sequence is 14 residues long. The CDR3 DNA sequence: TGTGCCAGCAGTGAAGGGACAGGGGGCACTGAAGCTTTCTTT. This gives the protein CASSEGTGGTEAFF.

This clone came up a few times. This sequence joins TRBV6-1 and TRBJ2-7; D possibly corresponds to TRBD1 (6 bases). Germline lookup yields CDR1 MNHNS and CDR2 SASEGT. The CDR3 length is 13 residues. The ends were cut back, 7 bases at V and 6 bases at J, with 16 bases in the middle. CDR3 sequence: CASILDSWLEQYF. The CDR3, as DNA: TGTGCCAGCATCCTGGACAGTTGGCTCGAGCAGTACTTC.

A few counts support this clone. V is TRBV6-1 and J is TRBJ2-7; a possible D gene is TRBD1 (5 bases). The CDR3 contains 12 residues. Trimming left V 7 bases short and J 0 bases short, with 7 bases between. Germline lookup yields CDR1 MNHNS and CDR2 SASEGT. CDR3 DNA: TGTGCCAGCACGGACATCTCCTACGAGCAGTACTTC. Protein sequence: CASTDISYEQYF.

This clone occurred many times. V gene TRBV6-2 or TRBV6-3 combines with J gene TRBJ2-2, with TRBD1 matching 10 bases. The ends lost 6 bases at V and 3 bases at J; junction bases unmatched: 4. The CDR3 totals 15 residues. The germline CDR1 and CDR2 sequences are MNHEY and SVGEGT. CDR3 coding DNA: TGTGCCAGCAGCCGACAGGGGGCCGACACCGGGGAGCTGTTTTTT. Translated: CASSRQGADTGELFF.

The count of this clone is one. The rearrangement links TRBV20-1 to TRBJ2-1, with a weak D call TRBD2 (6 bases). V dropped 4 bases and J dropped 3 bases, with 16 bases sitting between them. This CDR3 is built from 15 residues. Germline CDR1 and CDR2: DFQATT and SNEGSKA (reference sequence). CDR3 amino acids: CSAMTSGVDYNEQFF. CDR3 nucleotides: TGCAGTGCTATGACCTCGGGGGTTGACTACAATGAGCAGTTCTTC.

V and J are TRBV19 and TRBJ1-1; D remains unclear. Germline CDR1 LNHDA, CDR2 SQIVND (reference sequence). The CDR3 is made up of 13 amino acids. The V gene lost 5 bases and the J gene lost 1 base, with 8 bases spanning the gap. This CDR3 is CASSPRQNTEAFF. CDR3 DNA sequence: TGTGCCAGTAGTCCCAGACAGAACACTGAAGCTTTCTTT. Looking up the rest from reference TRBV19 and TRBJ1-1 gives the full variable domain: DGGITQSPKYLFRKEGQNVTLSCEQNLNHDAMYWYRQDPGQGLRLIYYSQIVNDFQKGDIAEGYSVSREKKESFPLTVTSAQKNPTAFYLCASSPRQNTEAFFGQGTRLTVV.

This clone was picked up a small number of times. V and J are TRBV20-1 and TRBJ1-5; D is unresolved. Germline CDR1 DFQATT, CDR2 SNEGSKA (reference sequence). Trimming shortened V by 3 bases and J by 0 bases, and 9 bases separated the two germline ends. The CDR3 has 14 amino acids. In nucleotides, the CDR3 is TGCAGTGCTAGTTCTGGGTATAGCAATCAGCCCCAGCATTTT. It translates to CSASSGYSNQPQHF.

V usage is TRBV6-2 or TRBV6-3 and J usage is TRBJ2-7; 7 bases agree with TRBD1. Unmatched junction bases numbered 7, after V lost 6 bases and J lost 5 bases. This CDR3 has 13 residues. Germline CDR1 is MNHEY and CDR2 is SVGEGT. The CDR3 region has the DNA TGTGCCAGCAGCTGGGACAGCCCCCACGAGCAGTACTTC. The encoded protein is CASSWDSPHEQYF.

This clone came up many times. The chain combines TRBV15 with TRBJ1-2; TRBD1 matches at 7 bases. V lost 5 bases, J lost 3 bases, and 3 bases stayed unmatched. The CDR3 consists of 13 residues. CDR1 is LNHNV, CDR2 YYDKDF, per germline (reference sequence). The CDR3 DNA sequence: TGTGCCACCAGCCGAGGACAGGACTATGGCTACACCTTC. Amino acids: CATSRGQDYGYTF.

There are a few counts of this clone. A read error may be the cause here, since a much bigger clone is one base away. This sequence joins TRBV29-1 and TRBJ2-5, with no clear D. The germline gives CDR1 SQVTM, CDR2 ANQGSEA. There are 12 residues in the CDR3. The DNA of the CDR3 is TGCATCGTTGCCGGACGGCCAGAGACCCAGTACTTC. It encodes CIVAGRPETQYF.

This clone occurred many times. The identical CDR3 is also encoded by other nucleotide sequences in the sample. The J gene is TRBJ1-3, the V gene TRBV5-1, with a possible D match to TRBD1 (6 bases). Per germline, CDR1 SGHRS and CDR2 YFSETQ. Trimming left V 3 bases short and J 1 base short, with 8 bases between. This CDR3 region has 14 residues. In nucleotides, the CDR3 is TGCGCCAGCAGCTCGGACAGTTCTGGAAACACCATATATTTT. Residues: CASSSDSSGNTIYF.

The rearrangement links TRBV10-1 to TRBJ2-7; tentatively, D is TRBD1 (6 bases). The CDR3 has 12 residues. V lost 8 bases and J 3 bases, leaving 11 bases between the germline ends. The germline gives CDR1 WNHNN, CDR2 SYGVQD (reference sequence). The CDR3 sequence is CASSPQGYEQYF. In DNA, the CDR3 is TGCGCCAGCTCACCACAGGGCTACGAGCAGTACTTC.

The chain links TRBV12-3 or TRBV12-4 to TRBJ2-7; D gene ambiguous. Trimming stripped 1 base from V and 6 bases from J, with 7 bases between. The CDR3 consists of 12 residues. CDR3 DNA sequence: TGTGCCAGCAGTTTAGGGGGTTTCGAGCAGTACTTC. Translation: CASSLGGFEQYF.

This clone has a count of ten or more. The J gene is TRBJ2-1, the V gene TRBV2; no definite D call. Germline lookup yields CDR1 SNHLY and CDR2 FYNNEI. Trimming left V 8 bases short and J 10 bases short, with 21 bases between. The CDR3 length is 14 residues. For the CDR3, the DNA is TGTGCCAGCCGACCGGCCCTCCCGGCCGCGGAGCAGTTCTTC. Its translation is CASRPALPAAEQFF.

This clone has a handful of counts. The V gene is TRBV20-1, the J gene TRBJ1-1; D unresolved. This CDR3 has 16 amino acids. Trimming removed 3 bases from V and 0 bases from J, with 17 bases in between. Looked up from germline, CDR1 is DFQATT and CDR2 is SNEGSKA (reference sequence). The CDR3 bases are TGCAGTGCTAGTTTATTGGATGAGGCCGTGAACACTGAAGCTTTCTTT. It specifies CSASLLDEAVNTEAFF.

This clone has ten or more counts. The chain is built from TRBV20-1 and TRBJ2-5; D may be TRBD1 (5 bases). V lost 6 bases and J 5 bases, leaving 19 bases between the germline ends. Per the germline V gene, CDR1 is DFQATT and CDR2 is SNEGSKA (reference sequence). CDR3 length: 14 residues. Written as DNA, the CDR3 is TGCAGTGCCAATCGGAGTCCAGGGTGGGAGACCCAGTACTTC. Its protein product is CSANRSPGWETQYF.

Only a few counts were recorded for this clone. J is TRBJ2-2 and V is TRBV6-2 or TRBV6-3; 7 bases fit TRBD1. Trimming removed 6 bases from V and 6 bases from J; junction bases left unmatched: 10. The CDR3 contains 15 residues. Germline CDR1 and CDR2: MNHEY and SVGEGT. This chain's CDR3 is CASSLTGLGPGELFF. The CDR3 DNA follows: TGTGCCAGCAGCCTGACAGGGTTGGGGCCCGGGGAGCTGTTTTTT.

This clone was seen only a few times. At one end the junction does not follow the germline gene, possibly because of a read error. The same CDR3 arises from other DNA sequences in this sample as well. The gene calls are TRBV20-1 and TRBJ2-3; TRBD2 might be the D (6 bases). Per the germline V gene, CDR1 is DFQATT and CDR2 is SNEGSKA (reference sequence). The CDR3 runs to 15 residues. The CDR3 reads CGAPVGRALADTQYF. In DNA form, the CDR3 reads TGCGGTGCTCCCGTGGGACGGGCTTTAGCGGATACGCAGTACTTT.

This clone was seen ten or more times. The chain combines TRBV11-2 with TRBJ1-6; TRBD1 might be the D (6 bases). Trimming cost V 2 bases and J 7 bases, with 15 bases left between them. This CDR3 comprises 16 residues. Germline V lookup: CDR1 SGHAT, CDR2 FQNNGV. The CDR3 reads CASSLISGQPNSPLHF. In DNA form, the CDR3 reads TGTGCCAGCAGCTTAATCAGCGGACAGCCGAATTCACCCCTCCACTTT.

By frequency in the sample, this clone is medium-sized. The chain combines TRBV3-1 with TRBJ1-2; D perhaps matches TRBD1 (5 bases). The germline CDR1 and CDR2 sequences are LGHDT and YNNKEL (reference sequence). The CDR3 has 15 amino acids. V lost 3 bases and J 6 bases, leaving 17 bases between the germline ends. CDR3 amino acids: CASSQWARDRDGYTF. CDR3 nucleotide sequence: TGTGCCAGCAGCCAGTGGGCCAGGGATAGGGATGGCTACACCTTC. Variable domain in full (rest from reference TRBV3-1 and TRBJ1-2): DTAVSQTPKYLVTQMGNDKSIKCEQNLGHDTMYWYKQDSKKFLKIMFSYNNKELIINETVPNRFSPKSPDKAHLNLHINSLELGDSAVYFCASSQWARDRDGYTFGSGTRLTVV.

The rearrangement joins TRBV3-1 to TRBJ2-3; D gene unclear. Deletions cut 2 bases from V and 1 base from J, with 7 bases between. Germline V gene sequence: CDR1 LGHDT, CDR2 YNNKEL (reference sequence). CDR3 size: 14 residues. The CDR3 here is CASSQPRGTDTQYF. Here the CDR3 DNA reads TGTGCCAGCAGCCAACCCCGGGGCACAGATACGCAGTATTTT.

There are many counts of this clone. The chain uses TRBV6-1 and TRBJ1-4; 9 bases line up with TRBD1. The CDR3 has 14 residues. Unmatched junction bases numbered 5, after V lost 5 bases and J lost 7 bases. The germline V gene has CDR1 MNHNS and CDR2 SASEGT. The CDR3 protein is CASSPDRGGEKLFF. In DNA, the CDR3 is TGTGCCAGCAGTCCCGACAGGGGGGGTGAAAAACTGTTTTTT.

There are a few counts of this clone. An end of the junction does not agree with germline; a read error may underlie this. The chain carries TRBV5-4 and TRBJ2-7, with TRBD2 identical over 9 bases. The CDR3 has 15 residues. Germline lookup yields CDR1 SGHNT and CDR2 YYREEE (reference sequence). The CDR3 coding sequence is TGTGCCGGCAGCGACCTCAGCGGGGGGACGGAAGAGCAGTACTTC. It yields the protein CAGSDLSGGTEEQYF.